This entry lists 8 T cell receptor beta chains sequenced from one sample in a study of human thymus T cells. Profiling relied on immunoSEQ multiplex PCR, and the TCRdb table lists in-frame clones only, not all of them. This sample has 57,000 or so clones, with about 94% found just once. The specimen was blood. Receptor source: a boy in the first two years of life with a congenital heart defect but otherwise immunologically healthy.

J is TRBJ2-1 and V is TRBV21-1; TRBD2 reflects the table's D call only, with no check against the DNA. TRBV21-1 is a pseudogene segment. This CDR3 region has 16 residues. CDR3 nucleotides: TGTGCCAGCAGCCCCCTAAGAGCGATCTCCTACAATGAGCAGTTCTTC. It codes for CASSPLRAISYNEQFF.

V gene TRBV27 combines with J gene TRBJ2-7; 10 bases fit TRBD1. The CDR3 extends over 13 amino acids. Germline V gives CDR1 MNHEY, CDR2 SMNVEV (reference sequence). V gave up 7 bases and J gave up 3 bases; unmatched junction bases: 3. CDR3 sequence (DNA): TGTGCCAGCATTGGGGACAGGGGCTACGAGCAGTACTTC. This translates into CASIGDRGYEQYF.

V and J are TRBV9 and TRBJ2-1; 7 nucleotides align to TRBD2. Germline V gene data show CDR1 as SGDLS and CDR2 as YYNGEE. This CDR3 has 15 residues. Trimming cost V 4 bases and J 3 bases; bases outside gene matches: 7. This chain's CDR3 is CASSPSGNYYNEQFF. The DNA of the CDR3 is TGTGCCAGCAGCCCCAGCGGGAACTACTACAATGAGCAGTTCTTC.

This clone was seen just once. The V gene is TRBV7-2, the J gene TRBJ2-7; D is ambiguous. Germline-derived CDR1 and CDR2 are SGHTA and FQGNSA. There are 15 residues in the CDR3. V lost 0 bases and J lost 3, with 12 bases in between. The CDR3 is CASSLAYRSDYEQYF. The CDR3, as DNA: TGTGCCAGCAGCTTAGCGTACAGATCGGACTACGAGCAGTACTTC.

This chain uses TRBV5-1 with TRBJ2-6; 12 nucleotides line up with TRBD2. Germline CDR1 reads SGHRS; CDR2 reads YFSETQ. This CDR3 comprises 18 residues. Trimming cost V 4 bases and J 0 bases; bases outside gene matches: 5. CDR3 DNA sequence: TGCGCCAGCAGCGTCGGACTAGCGGGGAGCTCTGGGGCCAACGTCCTGACTTTC. Translating gives CASSVGLAGSSGANVLTF.

The rearrangement joins TRBV21-1 to TRBJ2-1; TRBD1 is the table's D call and was not checked against the DNA. TRBV21-1 is recorded as a pseudogene. The CDR3 is made up of 19 amino acids. CDR3 nucleotide sequence: TGTGCCAGCAGCAAAGATAGGACAGGTCCGGGTAGGTTAGACAATGAGCAGTTCTTC. Its translation is CASSKDRTGPGRLDNEQFF.

V and J are TRBV11-3 and TRBJ2-2; no reliable D call. CDR1 is SGHNT and CDR2 is YENEEA in the germline V gene. Trimming took 3 bases from V and 0 from J, leaving 5 bases between them. The CDR3 extends over 14 amino acids. The CDR3 region is CASSFLSNTGELFF. In DNA form, the CDR3 reads TGTGCCAGCAGCTTTCTGTCGAACACCGGGGAGCTGTTTTTT.

The V gene is TRBV28, the J gene TRBJ2-7; 9 bases line up with TRBD2. In germline, CDR1 is MDHEN, CDR2 SYDVKM. The CDR3 length is 16 residues. V gave up 2 bases and J gave up 5 bases; unmatched junction bases: 10. This CDR3 is CASSLAGGGTFHEQYF. Here the CDR3 DNA reads TGTGCCAGCAGTTTAGCGGGAGGGGGCACTTTTCACGAGCAGTACTTC.